This T cell receptor (beta chain) came from a study of early T cells in non-severe SARS-CoV-2 infection. This clonotype was seen only a few times. The germline CDR1 and CDR2 sequences are SGDLS and YYNGEE. V was trimmed by 4 bases and J by 0 bases, leaving 12 bases between them. This CDR3 is built from 15 residues. Each CDR3 protein gets one entry after TCRdb re-called the 5' RACE reads with MiXCR. The data show around 57,000 distinct CDR3 sequences, 9.5% to 15% seen once. The rearrangement joins TRBV9 to TRBJ2-3, with a tentative D call TRBD1 (6 bases). The clonotype comes from an adult who was a healthcare worker with PCR-confirmed SARS-CoV-2 infection or an uninfected control (not recorded which). The sample was whole blood. The chain's CDR3 is CASSPGQLSTDTQYF. The CDR3 DNA reads as TGTGCCAGCAGCCCAGGACAGCTCAGCACAGATACGCAGTATTTT.